This TCR beta chain is drawn from a study of Ad26.COV2.S vaccination and SARS-CoV-2 variants. The ends were cut back, 5 bases at V and 1 base at J, with 15 bases in the middle. Germline lookup yields CDR1 SGHTA and CDR2 FQGNSA. The CDR3 loop spans 15 amino acids. Treatment reported: 15 to 20 received Ad26.COV2.S at low or high dose, single or two shots; roughly five received placebo; per-sample allocation not given. Repertoires come from day 63 after the first vaccine or placebo injection. Sequencing used immunoSEQ multiplex PCR; TCRdb keeps in-frame clones, though not all of them. The sample has about 350,000 clones; around 84% are singletons.

This material consisted of peripheral blood, taken in a trial of Ad26.COV2.S vaccine versus placebo. The chain recombines TRBV7-2 with TRBJ2-7; D gene ambiguous. This receptor was obtained from a person aged 18-60 years who received the Ad26.COV2.S COVID-19 vaccine or a placebo. For the CDR3, the DNA is TGTGCCAGCAGCCTCGTCTCCCTGCATTCCTACGAGCAGTACTTC. It yields the protein CASSLVSLHSYEQYF.